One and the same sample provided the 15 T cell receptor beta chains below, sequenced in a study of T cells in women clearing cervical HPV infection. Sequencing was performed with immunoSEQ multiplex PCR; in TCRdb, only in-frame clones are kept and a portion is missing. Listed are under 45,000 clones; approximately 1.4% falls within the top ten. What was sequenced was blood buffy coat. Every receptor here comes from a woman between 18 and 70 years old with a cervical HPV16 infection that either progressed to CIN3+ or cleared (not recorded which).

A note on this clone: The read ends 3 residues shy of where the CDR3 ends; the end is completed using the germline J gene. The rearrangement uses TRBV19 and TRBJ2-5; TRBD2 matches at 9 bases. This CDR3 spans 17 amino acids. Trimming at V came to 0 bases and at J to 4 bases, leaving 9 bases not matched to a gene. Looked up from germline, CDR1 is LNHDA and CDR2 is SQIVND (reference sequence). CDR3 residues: CASSIDNAGGPGETQYF. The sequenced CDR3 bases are TGTGCCAGTAGTATAGATAACGCGGGGGGGCCCGGAGAGACC. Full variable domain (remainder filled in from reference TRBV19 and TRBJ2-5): DGGITQSPKYLFRKEGQNVTLSCEQNLNHDAMYWYRQDPGQGLRLIYYSQIVNDFQKGDIAEGYSVSREKKESFPLTVTSAQKNPTAFYLCASSIDNAGGPGETQYFGPGTRLLVL.

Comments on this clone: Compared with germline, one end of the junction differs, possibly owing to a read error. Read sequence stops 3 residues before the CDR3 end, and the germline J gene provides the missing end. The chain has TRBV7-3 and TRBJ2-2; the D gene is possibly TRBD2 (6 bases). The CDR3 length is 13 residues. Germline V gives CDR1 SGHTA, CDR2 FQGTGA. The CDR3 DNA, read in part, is TGTGCCAGCAGCTTAACACCAGGAGGGGTG. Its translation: CASSLTPGGV. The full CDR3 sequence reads CASSLTPGGVLFF.

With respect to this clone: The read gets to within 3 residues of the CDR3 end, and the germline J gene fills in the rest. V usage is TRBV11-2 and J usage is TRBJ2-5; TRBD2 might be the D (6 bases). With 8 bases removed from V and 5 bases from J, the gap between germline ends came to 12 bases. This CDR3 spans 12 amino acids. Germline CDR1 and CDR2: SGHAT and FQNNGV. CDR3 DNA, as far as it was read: TGTGCCAGCGCTCCCGGAGGGGAGACC. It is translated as CASAPGGET. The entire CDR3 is CASAPGGETQYF.

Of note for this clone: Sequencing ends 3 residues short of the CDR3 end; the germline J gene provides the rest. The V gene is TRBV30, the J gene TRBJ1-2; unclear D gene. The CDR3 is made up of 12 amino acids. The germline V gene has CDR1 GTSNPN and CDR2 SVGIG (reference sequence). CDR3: CAWGNYAYDYTF. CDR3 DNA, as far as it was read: TGTGCCTGGGGAAACTATGCGTACGAC. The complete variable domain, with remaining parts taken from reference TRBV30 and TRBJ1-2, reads SQTIHQWPATLVQPVGSPLSLECTVEGTSNPNLYWYRQAAGRGLQLLFYSVGIGQISSEVPQNLSASRPQDRQFILSSKKLLLSDSGFYLCAWGNYAYDYTFGSGTRLTVV.

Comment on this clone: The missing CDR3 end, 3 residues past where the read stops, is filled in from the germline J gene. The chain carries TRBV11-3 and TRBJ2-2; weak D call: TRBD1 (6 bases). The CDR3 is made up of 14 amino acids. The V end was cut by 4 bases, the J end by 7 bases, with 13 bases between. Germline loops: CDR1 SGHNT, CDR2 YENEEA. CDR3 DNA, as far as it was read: TGTGCCAGCAGCTCCCACAGGGCAAGCGGGGAG. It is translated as CASSSHRASGE. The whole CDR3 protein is CASSSHRASGELFF.

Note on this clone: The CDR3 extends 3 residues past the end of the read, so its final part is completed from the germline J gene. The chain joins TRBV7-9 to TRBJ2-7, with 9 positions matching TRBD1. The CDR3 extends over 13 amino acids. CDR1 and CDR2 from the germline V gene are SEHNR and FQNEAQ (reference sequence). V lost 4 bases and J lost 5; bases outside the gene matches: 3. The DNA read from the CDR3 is TGTGCCAGCAGCTCCGGGACAGGGAACGAG. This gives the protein CASSSGTGNE. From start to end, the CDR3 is CASSSGTGNEQYF.

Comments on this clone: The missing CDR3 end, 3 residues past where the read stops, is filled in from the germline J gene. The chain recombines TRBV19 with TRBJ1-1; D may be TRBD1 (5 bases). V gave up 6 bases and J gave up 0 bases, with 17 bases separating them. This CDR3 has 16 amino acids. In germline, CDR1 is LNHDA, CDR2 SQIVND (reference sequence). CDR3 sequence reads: CASRPSRGAMNTEAFF. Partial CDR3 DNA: TGTGCCAGTAGGCCCTCGAGGGGCGCGATGAACACTGAA.

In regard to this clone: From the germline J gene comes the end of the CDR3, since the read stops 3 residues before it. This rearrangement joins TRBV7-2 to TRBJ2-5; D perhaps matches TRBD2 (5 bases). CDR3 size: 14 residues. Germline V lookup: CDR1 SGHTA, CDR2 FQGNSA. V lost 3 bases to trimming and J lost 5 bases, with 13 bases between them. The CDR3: CASSLSRGSETQYF. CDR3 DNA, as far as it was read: TGTGCCAGCAGCTTGTCTCGAGGGTCGGAGACC.

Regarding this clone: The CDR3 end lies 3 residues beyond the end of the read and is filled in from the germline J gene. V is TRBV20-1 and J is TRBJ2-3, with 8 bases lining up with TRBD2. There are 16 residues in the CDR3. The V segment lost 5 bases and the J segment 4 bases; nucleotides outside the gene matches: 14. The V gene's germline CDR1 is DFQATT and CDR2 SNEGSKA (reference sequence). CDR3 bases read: TGCAGTGCTGGAGCCCTGGGACTAGGCATCTCAGATACG. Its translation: CSAGALGLGISDT. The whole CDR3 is CSAGALGLGISDTQYF.

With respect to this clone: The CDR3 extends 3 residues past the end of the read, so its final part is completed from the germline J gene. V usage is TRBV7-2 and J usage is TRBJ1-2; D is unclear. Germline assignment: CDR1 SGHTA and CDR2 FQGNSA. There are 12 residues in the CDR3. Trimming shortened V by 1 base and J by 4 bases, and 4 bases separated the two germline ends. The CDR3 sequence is CASSLEVYGYTF. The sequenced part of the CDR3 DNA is TGTGCCAGCAGCTTAGAGGTCTATGGC.

Partial CDR3 DNA: TGCAGTGCGACTGAACAGGGAGACTCACCC. It yields the protein CSATEQGDSP. The whole CDR3 reads CSATEQGDSPLHF. V usage is TRBV20-1 and J usage is TRBJ1-6, with a tentative D call TRBD1 (6 bases). From the germline J gene comes the end of the CDR3, since the read stops 3 residues before it. Deletions cut 6 bases from V and 10 bases from J, with 16 bases between. Per germline, CDR1 DFQATT and CDR2 SNEGSKA (reference sequence). The CDR3 length is 13 residues.

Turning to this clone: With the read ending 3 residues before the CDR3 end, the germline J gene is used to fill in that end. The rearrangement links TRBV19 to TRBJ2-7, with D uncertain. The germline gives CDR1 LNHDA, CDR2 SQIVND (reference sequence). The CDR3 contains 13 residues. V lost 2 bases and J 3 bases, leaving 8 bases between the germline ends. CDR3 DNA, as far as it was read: TGTGCCAGTAGTATAAGGGCCTTCTACGAG. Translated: CASSIRAFYE. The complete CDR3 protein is CASSIRAFYEQYF.

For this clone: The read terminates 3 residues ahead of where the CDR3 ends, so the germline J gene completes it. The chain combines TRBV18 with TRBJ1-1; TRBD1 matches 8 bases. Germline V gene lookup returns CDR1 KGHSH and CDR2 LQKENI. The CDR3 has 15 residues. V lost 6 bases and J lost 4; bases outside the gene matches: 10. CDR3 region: CASSQGTGGTTEAFF. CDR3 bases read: TGTGCCAGCTCCCAGGGAACAGGGGGGACCACTGAA.

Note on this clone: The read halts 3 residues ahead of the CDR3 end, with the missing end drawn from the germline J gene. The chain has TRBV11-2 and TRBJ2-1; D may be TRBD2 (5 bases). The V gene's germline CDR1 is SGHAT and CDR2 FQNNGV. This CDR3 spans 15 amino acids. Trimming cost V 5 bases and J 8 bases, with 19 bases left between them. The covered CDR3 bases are TGTGCCAGCAGCCCACTCAGAGGGCCAAGGGATGAG. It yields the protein CASSPLRGPRDE. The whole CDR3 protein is CASSPLRGPRDEQFF.

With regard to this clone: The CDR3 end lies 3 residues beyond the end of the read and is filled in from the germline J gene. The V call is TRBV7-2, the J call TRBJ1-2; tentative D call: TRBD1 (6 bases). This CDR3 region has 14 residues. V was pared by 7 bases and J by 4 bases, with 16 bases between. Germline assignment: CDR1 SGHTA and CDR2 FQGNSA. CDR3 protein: CASTRGRDFYGYTF. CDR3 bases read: TGTGCCAGCACGCGGGGGCGGGACTTCTATGGC.